These T cell receptor beta chains were read from a single sample in a study of T cells in Graves' hyperthyroidism and ophthalmopathy. TCRdb reprocessed the multiplex PCR reads with MiXCR, giving one entry per CDR3 protein. Here the sample spans about 400,000 distinct CDR3 sequences, roughly an eighth being singletons. The sequenced sample consisted of blood. Receptors were obtained from a woman aged 18-29 years with Graves' hyperthyroidism. Each CDR3 is given with its conserved first and last residue. A D gene is named only where the DNA matches it firmly. The size field is filled for only some rows; it gives once, few, many or a size class.

d_call	v_call	clone_size	j_call	cdr3_aa	cdr3_nt
.	TRBV20-1	.	TRBJ2-7	CSARGLVSSYEQYF	TGCAGTGCTAGGGGGTTAGTTAGCTCCTACGAGCAGTACTTC
TRBD1	TRBV27	many	TRBJ1-1	CASRLGAVGGEAFF	TGTGCCAGCAGGTTGGGGGCCGTAGGGGGCGAAGCTTTCTTT
.	TRBV9	few	TRBJ2-7	CASSVEGHPSIYEQYF	TGTGCCAGCAGCGTAGAAGGACACCCCTCTATTTACGAGCAGTACTTC
TRBD2	TRBV18	few	TRBJ2-7	CASSPPVLAGFHTYEQYF	TGTGCCAGCTCACCACCAGTTCTAGCGGGCTTCCACACTTACGAGCAGTACTTC
TRBD2	TRBV28	many	TRBJ2-3	CASPPSGRFTDTQYF	TGTGCCAGTCCGCCCAGCGGGAGGTTCACAGATACGCAGTATTTT
.	TRBV16	.	TRBJ1-4	CASSRPGREKLFF	TGTGCCAGCAGCCGACCAGGGAGGGAAAAACTGTTTTTT
TRBD1	TRBV7-9	many	TRBJ2-4	CASSLKGQGSFIQYF	TGTGCCAGCAGCTTAAAAGGACAGGGGAGTTTCATTCAGTACTTC
.	TRBV6-2/TRBV6-3	.	TRBJ2-3	CASSYSTGVNSDTQYF	TGTGCCAGCAGTTACTCGACCGGGGTTAATTCGGATACGCAGTATTTT
.	TRBV11-2	many	TRBJ1-1	CASSSDSGLAEAFF	TGTGCCAGCAGCTCGGACAGCGGGCTGGCTGAAGCTTTCTTT
.	TRBV19	many	TRBJ1-1	CASSAAEHTEAFF	TGTGCCAGTAGCGCTGCGGAGCACACTGAAGCTTTCTTT
.	TRBV28	.	TRBJ2-3	CASSSWAIGASADTQYF	TGTGCCAGCAGCTCCTGGGCTATCGGGGCCAGCGCAGATACGCAGTATTTT
.	TRBV6-2/TRBV6-3	many	TRBJ2-1	CASSNGREQFF	TGTGCCAGCAGTAACGGTCGGGAGCAGTTCTTC
.	TRBV28	many	TRBJ1-2	CASSLWGDGYGYTF	TGTGCCAGCAGCCTCTGGGGGGATGGGTATGGCTACACCTTC
TRBD1	TRBV20-1	many	TRBJ2-7	CSGQNIQGAYEQYF	TGCAGTGGACAGAATATTCAGGGGGCCTACGAGCAGTACTTC
.	TRBV19	many	TRBJ2-7	CASTAHTGPRAEQYF	TGTGCCAGTACCGCACACACCGGGCCGCGAGCCGAGCAGTACTTC
.	TRBV7-3	few	TRBJ1-1	CASSRARRENTEAFF	TGTGCCAGCAGCCGCGCCCGCAGGGAGAACACTGAAGCTTTCTTT
TRBD1	TRBV20-1	few	TRBJ1-6	CSAIAPGTGGMRFAPLHF	TGCAGTGCTATTGCCCCCGGGACAGGGGGCATGAGGTTCGCGCCCCTCCACTTT
TRBD2	TRBV10-1	few	TRBJ2-3	CASSERASGDTQYF	TGCGCCAGCAGTGAGCGGGCTAGCGGGGATACGCAGTATTTT
TRBD1	TRBV9	.	TRBJ1-1	CASSVGPGQTNTEAFF	TGTGCCAGCAGCGTGGGACCGGGACAGACGAACACTGAAGCTTTCTTT
.	TRBV28	many	TRBJ1-1	CASSLGEAFF	TGTGCCAGCAGCTTAGGTGAAGCTTTCTTT
.	TRBV30	few	TRBJ2-2	CAWSSHRPAGELFF	TGTGCCTGGAGTTCCCATAGACCGGCCGGGGAGCTGTTTTTT
TRBD1	TRBV5-5	many	TRBJ1-2	CASSLPGQANYGYTF	TGTGCCAGCAGCCTACCTGGACAGGCTAACTATGGCTACACCTTC
TRBD1	TRBV11-2	few	TRBJ1-6	CASSLAGTDNSPLHF	TGTGCCAGCAGCTTAGCCGGGACAGATAATTCACCCCTCCACTTT
.	TRBV5-1	many	TRBJ2-2	CASSPLVSENTGELFF	TGCGCCAGCAGCCCGCTGGTGTCTGAGAACACCGGGGAGCTGTTTTTT
.	TRBV20-1	few	TRBJ2-7	CSARGLLYEQYF	TGCAGTGCTAGAGGGCTCCTTTACGAGCAGTACTTC
.	TRBV6-6	few	TRBJ2-6	CASSYSAVSGANVLTF	TGTGCCAGCAGTTACTCGGCAGTCTCTGGGGCCAACGTCCTGACTTTC
TRBD1	TRBV12-3/TRBV12-4	many	TRBJ1-4	CASSRQGLEEKLFF	TGTGCCAGCAGTCGACAGGGTTTGGAAGAAAAACTGTTTTTT
.	TRBV7-2	many	TRBJ1-3	CASSPIQGVSSGNTIYF	TGTGCCAGCAGCCCCATACAGGGCGTTAGCTCTGGAAACACCATATATTTT
.	TRBV7-2	many	TRBJ2-3	CASSRLGRGTTDTQYF	TGTGCCAGCAGCCGATTGGGTCGCGGGACGACAGATACGCAGTATTTT
.	TRBV2	.	TRBJ1-5	CASREDSWGNQPQHF	TGTGCCAGCAGAGAGGATAGCTGGGGGAATCAGCCCCAGCATTTT
.	TRBV7-9	many	TRBJ2-7	CASSPSGAREQYF	TGTGCCAGCAGCCCCTCAGGGGCACGGGAGCAGTACTTC
.	TRBV7-7	few	TRBJ2-2	CASSANTGELFF	TGTGCTAGCAGCGCCAACACCGGGGAGCTGTTTTTT
.	TRBV27	few	TRBJ1-5	CASSWGAFQPQHF	TGTGCCAGCAGTTGGGGGGCTTTTCAGCCCCAGCATTTT
TRBD1	TRBV20-1	.	TRBJ2-5	CSARDPGQAGETQYF	TGCAGTGCTAGAGACCCCGGACAGGCCGGGGAGACCCAGTACTTC
.	TRBV27	few	TRBJ1-3	CASSSRPQGFSGNTIYF	TGTGCCAGCAGTTCCCGACCGCAGGGGTTCTCTGGAAACACCATATATTTT
TRBD1	TRBV9	many	TRBJ2-7	CASSADTLRQGEQYF	TGTGCCAGCAGCGCCGACACTCTCCGACAGGGCGAGCAGTACTTC
.	TRBV5-1	.	TRBJ2-3	CASSLRSLRTDTQYF	TGCGCCAGCAGCTTGAGAAGTCTCAGGACAGATACGCAGTATTTT
.	TRBV9	many	TRBJ2-7	CASSGRDGPYEQYF	TGTGCCAGCAGCGGTCGGGACGGACCCTACGAGCAGTACTTC
.	TRBV28	many	TRBJ1-3	CASSPDSLGGNTIYF	TGTGCCAGCAGTCCGGACAGTTTGGGAGGAAACACCATATATTTT
.	TRBV5-1	.	TRBJ2-2	CASSYRPGDTGELFF	TGCGCCAGCAGCTACCGACCGGGGGACACCGGGGAGCTGTTTTTT
.	TRBV2	many	TRBJ2-5	CATKGGPETQYF	TGTGCCACAAAAGGGGGACCAGAAACCCAGTACTTC
TRBD1	TRBV27	.	TRBJ1-4	CASGRDRVNEKLFF	TGTGCCAGCGGCCGGGACAGGGTAAATGAAAAACTGTTTTTT
TRBD1	TRBV6-2/TRBV6-3	few	TRBJ1-5	CASTPRDRGPRQPQHF	TGTGCCAGCACCCCCCGGGACAGGGGGCCGCGGCAGCCCCAGCATTTT
TRBD1	TRBV6-2/TRBV6-3	few	TRBJ1-5	CASRRLITDRALNQPQHF	TGTGCCAGCAGACGATTAATCACAGACAGGGCCCTAAATCAGCCCCAGCATTTT
.	TRBV15	many	TRBJ2-7	CATSRVGSAYGEQYF	TGTGCCACCAGCCGGGTGGGGTCCGCTTATGGTGAGCAGTACTTC
.	TRBV27	.	TRBJ2-1	CASSPRGDSYEQFF	TGTGCCAGCAGTCCCCGGGGAGACTCCTACGAGCAGTTCTTC
TRBD2	TRBV12-3/TRBV12-4	.	TRBJ2-3	CASSPGLAGGQNTDTQYF	TGTGCCAGCAGCCCGGGACTAGCGGGAGGACAAAACACAGATACGCAGTATTTT
.	TRBV7-2	many	TRBJ1-2	CASSLGAEAAHGYTF	TGTGCCAGCAGCTTAGGAGCGGAGGCAGCTCATGGCTACACCTTC
TRBD2	TRBV5-1	many	TRBJ2-1	CASSFPGLAGGPRTYNEQFF	TGCGCCAGCAGCTTTCCCGGACTAGCGGGAGGGCCTAGGACCTACAATGAGCAGTTCTTC